One sample yielded the 3 T cell receptor beta chains listed below, sequenced in a study of cytomegalovirus exposure and HLA in healthy donors. Data came from immunoSEQ multiplex PCR; TCRdb stores just in-frame clones and leaves some out. The sample has about 220,000 clones, around nine tenths seen once. Material for sequencing was PBMCs. These receptors were taken from a woman between 18 and 29 years old in good health and CMV-seronegative.

CDR3 protein: CASSPGRQALYNEQFF. CDR3 DNA sequence: TGTGCCAGCAGTCCAGGAAGACAGGCACTTTACAATGAGCAGTTCTTC. The chain recombines TRBV6-6 with TRBJ2-1; possible D gene TRBD1, 6 bases. Germline CDR1 reads MNHNY; CDR2 reads SVGAGI (reference sequence). V was cut by 5 bases and J by 4 bases, with 18 bases left in between. CDR3 size: 16 residues.

This clone came up once. The gene calls are TRBV4-2 and TRBJ2-5, with 9 bases that match TRBD2. The V and J ends lost 3 bases and 4 bases, in that order; junction bases with no gene match: 3. This CDR3 spans 14 amino acids. Germline V CDR1 and CDR2: LGHNA, YNFKEQ. CDR3 residues: CASSQAGGLETQYF. The CDR3 DNA sequence: TGTGCCAGCAGCCAGGCGGGAGGGTTAGAGACCCAGTACTTC.

The chain carries TRBV14 and TRBJ2-7, with 8 bases that match TRBD2. Germline assignment: CDR1 SGHDN and CDR2 FVKESK. V dropped 1 base and J dropped 1; count of bases not matched to a gene: 3. This CDR3 has 15 amino acids. CDR3 protein: CASSQGGGQSYEQYF. The CDR3 DNA reads TGTGCCAGCAGCCAAGGCGGGGGGCAGTCCTACGAGCAGTACTTC.